These 28 T cell receptor beta chains share one sample of origin, sequenced in a study of blood T cell repertoires in COVID-19. The method was immunoSEQ multiplex PCR; TCRdb's version includes in-frame clones alone and lacks a portion of them. The sample contains some 200,000 clones, roughly 76% of which appear only once. The source material was peripheral blood. Every receptor here comes from a woman aged 35 to 49 with COVID-19, enrolled during active disease.

The chain is built from TRBV28 and TRBJ1-5, with D possibly matching TRBD1 (6 bases). Germline V gives CDR1 MDHEN, CDR2 SYDVKM. This CDR3 is built from 18 residues. Trimming pared 5 bases from V and 5 bases from J, leaving 25 bases between. The CDR3 loop is CASSPRAPGRGAYQPQHF. Written as DNA, the CDR3 is TGTGCCAGCAGTCCACGTGCCCCTGGGCGGGGGGCTTATCAGCCCCAGCATTTT.

The sample holds a few counts of this clone. The V and J genes are TRBV6-5 and TRBJ1-5; possible D gene TRBD1, 6 bases. CDR1 MNHEY and CDR2 SVGAGI come from the germline V gene. This CDR3 has 14 amino acids. Between the trimmed V and J ends, which lost 5 bases and 2 bases, there was a span of 10 bases. The CDR3 reads CASSQTGGNQPQHF. In DNA, the CDR3 is TGTGCCAGCAGTCAGACAGGCGGCAATCAGCCCCAGCATTTT.

The V call is TRBV3-1 (or the pseudogene TRBV3-2), the J call TRBJ2-2, with D unclear. The V end lost 3 bases, the J end lost 7 bases, and 12 bases lay between the germline ends. The CDR3 contains 14 residues. CDR1 is LGHDT, CDR2 YNNKEL, per germline (reference sequence). In nucleotides, the CDR3 is TGTGCCAGCAGCCAGGTTGGTCTTAGCGGGGAGCTGTTTTTT. It yields the protein CASSQVGLSGELFF.

The V and J genes are TRBV6-5 and TRBJ1-1; D is unresolved. V was trimmed by 2 bases and J by 0 bases, leaving 13 bases between them. The germline V gene has CDR1 MNHEY and CDR2 SVGAGI. The CDR3 spans 16 residues. The CDR3 region has the DNA TGTGCCAGCAGTTACACCGCTGCAGGTATGAACACTGAAGCTTTCTTT. It codes for CASSYTAAGMNTEAFF.

Written as DNA, the CDR3 is TGTGCCAGCAGCCAAGATCCCAGGGGTAACAATGAGCAGTTCTTC. This codes for CASSQDPRGNNEQFF. The chain is built from TRBV3-1 (or the pseudogene TRBV3-2) and TRBJ2-1, with D possibly being TRBD1 (6 bases). V was cut by 0 bases and J by 5 bases, with 11 bases left in between. Germline assignment: CDR1 LGHDT and CDR2 YNNKEL (reference sequence). This CDR3 has 15 residues.

This clone has only one observation. The chain recombines TRBV29-1 with TRBJ2-7; 9 positions agree with TRBD1. Germline V lookup: CDR1 SQVTM, CDR2 ANQGSEA. The CDR3 has 13 amino acids. Trimming took 4 bases from V and 2 from J; bases not matched to a gene: 3. The CDR3 coding sequence is TGCAGCGTTGGGACAGGGGAAACCTACGAGCAGTACTTC. Protein product: CSVGTGETYEQYF.

This sequence joins TRBV7-9 and TRBJ2-3; no definite D call. V lost 5 bases, J lost 7 bases, and 7 bases lay in between. The CDR3 is made up of 11 amino acids. Germline CDR1 reads SEHNR; CDR2 reads FQNEAQ (reference sequence). Here the CDR3 reads CASSQTYTQYF. In DNA, the CDR3 is TGTGCCAGCAGCCAAACTTATACGCAGTATTTT. Full variable domain (remainder filled in from reference TRBV7-9 and TRBJ2-3): DTGVSQNPRHKITKRGQNVTFRCDPISEHNRLYWYRQTLGQGPEFLTYFQNEAQLEKSRLLSDRFSAERPKGSFSTLEIQRTEQGDSAMYLCASSQTYTQYFGPGTRLTVL.

The CDR3 loop reads CASSVSGQGIYGYTF. CDR3 DNA sequence: TGTGCCAGCAGCGTTAGCGGACAGGGCATCTATGGCTACACCTTC. V gene TRBV9 combines with J gene TRBJ1-2; TRBD1 matches at 8 bases. In germline, CDR1 is SGDLS, CDR2 YYNGEE. The CDR3 runs 15 residues. V was pared by 2 bases and J by 4 bases, with 7 bases of the junction left unmatched.

V and J are TRBV27 and TRBJ1-2; D not certain. Trimming removed 6 bases at V and 2 bases at J, with 10 bases between. The CDR3 contains 13 residues. From germline, CDR1 is MNHEY and CDR2 SMNVEV (reference sequence). CDR3: CASSPAGNYGYTF. CDR3 sequence (DNA): TGTGCCAGCAGCCCCGCGGGGAACTATGGCTACACCTTC.

The V and J genes are TRBV4-2 and TRBJ2-3; a weak D match, TRBD1 (6 bases). Per germline, CDR1 LGHNA and CDR2 YNFKEQ. The CDR3 runs to 15 residues. Between the trimmed V and J ends, which lost 1 base and 6 bases, there was a span of 14 bases. The CDR3 DNA is TGTGCCAGCAGCCAAGCTTTGGGGACACATGATACGCAGTATTTT. This sequence encodes CASSQALGTHDTQYF.

This chain uses TRBV28 with TRBJ2-7; 7 bases agree with TRBD2. The junction had 6 bases not matched to a gene; V was cut back by 6 bases and J by 4 bases. The germline CDR1 and CDR2 sequences are MDHEN and SYDVKM. This CDR3 has 13 amino acids. CDR3 DNA sequence: TGTGCCAGCAGGGCGGCGGGAGTTTACGAGCAGTACTTC. This gives the protein CASRAAGVYEQYF.

The genes are TRBV18 and TRBJ2-7, with 11 bases fitting TRBD1. In germline, CDR1 is KGHSH, CDR2 LQKENI. After removal of 1 base from V and 0 bases from J, the junction contained 2 bases not matched to a gene. CDR3 length: 16 amino acids. CDR3 coding DNA: TGTGCCAGCTCACCACGGGGACAGGGGGGCTCCTACGAGCAGTACTTC. This translates into CASSPRGQGGSYEQYF. Supplemented by reference TRBV18 and TRBJ2-7, the full variable domain reads NAGVMQNPRHLVRRRGQEARLRCSPMKGHSHVYWYRQLPEEGLKFMVYLQKENIIDESGMPKERFSAEFPKEGPSILRIQQVVRGDSAAYFCASSPRGQGGSYEQYFGPGTRLTVT.

J is TRBJ2-3 and V is TRBV3-1 (or the pseudogene TRBV3-2); 10 nucleotides match TRBD2. V shed 1 base and J 12 bases; nucleotides not matched to a gene: 7. Germline V gives CDR1 LGHDT, CDR2 YNNKEL (reference sequence). This CDR3 contains 14 residues. This CDR3 is CASSQVSGGANQYF. The DNA of the CDR3 is TGTGCCAGCAGCCAAGTCAGCGGGGGGGCCAATCAGTATTTT.

The chain carries TRBV7-8 and TRBJ2-7; the match to TRBD1 covers 7 bases. V was clipped by 1 base and J by 4 bases; unmatched bases: 7. CDR1 and CDR2 from the germline V gene are SGHVS and FQNEAQ. CDR3 length equals 15 residues. The CDR3 DNA is TGTGCCAGCAGCTTAGAAGGGACAGCCTTATACGAGCAGTACGTC. This encodes CASSLEGTALYEQYV.

The V call is TRBV5-1, the J call TRBJ2-1; 7 positions agree with TRBD2. The CDR3 is 13 amino acids. V shed 1 base and J 10 bases; nucleotides not matched to a gene: 5. Per germline, CDR1 SGHRS and CDR2 YFSETQ. The DNA for the CDR3 is TGCGCCAGCAGCTTGCAGACTAGCTTAGAGCAGTTCTTC. The encoded protein is CASSLQTSLEQFF.

This rearrangement joins TRBV30 to TRBJ2-3; 8 bases fit TRBD2. J lost 0 bases, V lost 4 bases, and 0 bases had no gene match. The CDR3 contains 13 residues. CDR1 GTSNPN and CDR2 SVGIG come from the germline V gene (reference sequence). Here the CDR3 DNA reads TGTGCCTGGACTAGCGGGAGCACAGATACGCAGTATTTT. It encodes CAWTSGSTDTQYF.

The chain joins TRBV7-9 to TRBJ1-1; D unclear. Trimming pared 7 bases from V and 5 bases from J, leaving 11 bases between. Germline V lookup: CDR1 SEHNR, CDR2 FQNEAQ (reference sequence). CDR3 length equals 12 residues. The CDR3: CASTTSGTEAFF. CDR3 nucleotide sequence: TGTGCCAGCACTACCTCCGGGACTGAAGCTTTCTTT. The full variable domain, with the rest looked up from reference TRBV7-9 and TRBJ1-1, is DTGVSQNPRHKITKRGQNVTFRCDPISEHNRLYWYRQTLGQGPEFLTYFQNEAQLEKSRLLSDRFSAERPKGSFSTLEIQRTEQGDSAMYLCASTTSGTEAFFGQGTRLTVV.

This chain connects TRBV28 to TRBJ1-1; 7 positions match TRBD1. From germline, CDR1 is MDHEN and CDR2 SYDVKM. The CDR3 extends over 16 amino acids. V lost 6 bases and J lost 3; bases outside the gene matches: 13. The CDR3 is CASRRTDLGGYTEAFF. The CDR3 DNA is TGTGCCAGCAGGCGAACGGATTTAGGGGGCTACACTGAAGCTTTCTTT.

V is TRBV5-4 and J is TRBJ2-7; D gene uncertain. The CDR3 contains 13 residues. Between the trimmed V and J ends, which lost 2 bases and 3 bases, there was a span of 9 bases. Germline V CDR1 and CDR2: SGHNT, YYREEE (reference sequence). CDR3 nucleotides: TGTGCCAGCAGCTTTAACAGATACTACGAGCAGTACTTC. Protein: CASSFNRYYEQYF.

The J gene is TRBJ1-5, the V gene TRBV5-3; D not certain. TRBV5-3 is flagged as an ORF with uncertain function. The V end was cut by 4 bases, the J end by 6 bases, with 20 bases between. The length of the CDR3 is 16 residues. CDR3 nucleotides: TGTGCCAGAAGCCATAAGGCATACGCTAGGAGTCAGCCCCAGCATTTT. Residues: CARSHKAYARSQPQHF.

The CDR3 DNA follows: TGTGCCAGCTCACCACGCGGCACAGGGCTGAACACTGAAGCTTTCTTT. It specifies CASSPRGTGLNTEAFF. The rearrangement links TRBV18 to TRBJ1-1; D might be TRBD1 (6 bases). The CDR3 is 16 amino acids. The germline CDR1 and CDR2 sequences are KGHSH and LQKENI. The ends were cut back, 1 base at V and 0 bases at J, with 12 bases in the middle.

This clone was detected only a few times. This chain links TRBV3-1 (or the pseudogene TRBV3-2) with TRBJ1-1; possible D gene TRBD1, 5 bases. V was pared by 6 bases and J by 0 bases, with 11 bases between. The V gene's germline CDR1 is LGHDT and CDR2 YNNKEL (reference sequence). The CDR3 consists of 14 residues. The CDR3 region is CASRLQALNTEAFF. DNA for the CDR3: TGTGCCAGCAGACTACAGGCCCTGAACACTGAAGCTTTCTTT.

This clone was picked up one time. The rearrangement joins TRBV7-9 to TRBJ2-5, with a tentative D call TRBD1 (5 bases). This CDR3 is 13 amino acids long. CDR1 and CDR2 from the germline V gene are SEHNR and FQNEAQ (reference sequence). Trimming stripped 5 bases from V and 1 base from J, with 8 bases between. The CDR3 DNA reads as TGTGCCAGCAGCAGACAGCCCCAAGAGACCCAGTACTTC. It yields the protein CASSRQPQETQYF. Variable domain in full (rest from reference TRBV7-9 and TRBJ2-5): DTGVSQNPRHKITKRGQNVTFRCDPISEHNRLYWYRQTLGQGPEFLTYFQNEAQLEKSRLLSDRFSAERPKGSFSTLEIQRTEQGDSAMYLCASSRQPQETQYFGPGTRLLVL.

This clone was seen once. The rearrangement joins TRBV7-9 to TRBJ1-2; D perhaps matches TRBD1 (6 bases). The CDR3 runs to 15 residues. The ends were cut back, 2 bases at V and 2 bases at J, with 12 bases in the middle. Per germline, CDR1 SEHNR and CDR2 FQNEAQ (reference sequence). CDR3 sequence reads: CASSLIDRINYGYTF. CDR3 in DNA: TGTGCCAGCAGCTTAATTGACAGGATAAACTATGGCTACACCTTC.

The V and J genes are TRBV5-4 and TRBJ2-5, with a possible D match to TRBD2 (6 bases). This CDR3 has 15 amino acids. Germline CDR1 and CDR2: SGHNT and YYREEE (reference sequence). V was shortened by 1 base and J by 1 base, with 11 bases between the two germline ends. The CDR3 loop reads CASSLKASAQETQYF. The CDR3 nucleotides are TGTGCCAGCAGCTTGAAGGCTAGCGCCCAAGAGACCCAGTACTTC.

The genes are TRBV7-9 and TRBJ1-1; possible D gene TRBD1, 5 bases. Germline V gene lookup returns CDR1 SEHNR and CDR2 FQNEAQ (reference sequence). This CDR3 is 15 amino acids long. Between the trimmed V and J ends, which lost 3 bases and 3 bases, there was a span of 14 bases. CDR3 in DNA: TGTGCCAGCAGCTTGGGGTGGGGGGAAGACACTGAAGCTTTCTTT. This gives the protein CASSLGWGEDTEAFF.

This clone appeared a single time. The chain is built from TRBV7-3 and TRBJ2-3, with 10 bases that match TRBD2. CDR3 size: 20 residues. Germline CDR1 is SGHTA and CDR2 is FQGTGA. J was trimmed by 2 bases and V by 1 base; bases with no gene match: 15. CDR3 region: CASSLKASDWTSGPTDTQYF. The DNA of the CDR3 is TGTGCCAGCAGCTTAAAAGCTAGTGATTGGACTAGCGGCCCCACAGATACGCAGTATTTT.

This chain connects TRBV2 to TRBJ2-1, with 9 bases that match TRBD2. CDR1 is SNHLY, CDR2 FYNNEI, per germline. The CDR3 is 16 residues long. Germline trimming cut 7 bases from V and 6 bases from J; bases unmatched to any gene: 13. This chain's CDR3 is CASTVTSGAIINEQFF. CDR3 in DNA: TGTGCCAGCACGGTGACTAGCGGAGCCATTATCAATGAGCAGTTCTTC.